Shown below are 15 T cell receptor beta chains from a single sample sequenced in a study of cytomegalovirus exposure and HLA in healthy donors. Use of 60 Vbeta and 13 Jbeta primers characterized the PCR. TCRdb's table, derived via immunoSEQ multiplex PCR, lists solely in-frame clones and lacks some. Among about 140,000 clones listed, 80% were seen once. Sequencing was carried out using PBMCs. The source is a middle-aged man in good health and CMV-seronegative.

This chain uses TRBV7-9 with TRBJ2-1, with 7 nucleotides matching TRBD2. Per the germline V gene, CDR1 is SEHNR and CDR2 is FQNEAQ (reference sequence). This CDR3 has 18 amino acids. The J segment lost 0 bases and the V segment lost 1 base, leaving 9 bases of the junction unmatched. In DNA form, the CDR3 reads TGTGCCAGCAGCTTAGAGGGGTGGGGGGGGAGCTCCTACAATGAGCAGTTCTTC. Translating gives CASSLEGWGGSSYNEQFF.

The chain recombines TRBV19 with TRBJ2-3; 8 bases agree with TRBD1. The CDR3 consists of 16 residues. Trimming removed 6 bases from V and 2 bases from J; junction bases left unmatched: 10. Germline CDR1 LNHDA, CDR2 SQIVND (reference sequence). The CDR3 nucleotides read TGTGCCAGTAGCCGTCAGGGGGCGCAGGTCACAGATACGCAGTATTTT. Its protein is CASSRQGAQVTDTQYF. Using reference TRBV19 and TRBJ2-3 for the parts outside the CDR3, the full variable domain is DGGITQSPKYLFRKEGQNVTLSCEQNLNHDAMYWYRQDPGQGLRLIYYSQIVNDFQKGDIAEGYSVSREKKESFPLTVTSAQKNPTAFYLCASSRQGAQVTDTQYFGPGTRLTVL.

The chain combines TRBV14 with TRBJ2-7; D perhaps matches TRBD1 (5 bases). The CDR3 sequence is 13 residues long. Germline V gives CDR1 SGHDN, CDR2 FVKESK. The V and J ends lost 4 bases and 3 bases respectively, with 10 bases between them. The chain's CDR3 is CASSRREYYEQYF. CDR3 DNA sequence: TGTGCCAGCAGCCGCAGGGAATACTACGAGCAGTACTTC.

The chain joins TRBV10-3 to TRBJ1-2, with TRBD1 matching 8 bases. The CDR3 runs 16 residues. Germline lookup yields CDR1 ENHRY and CDR2 SYGVKD. J was trimmed by 4 bases and V by 3 bases; bases with no gene match: 10. The CDR3 DNA reads as TGTGCCATCAGTGATCTGTTGGCAGGGGGCGTCTATGGCTACACCTTC. The encoded protein is CAISDLLAGGVYGYTF.

The CDR3 spells CASSLSLLAAFF. DNA of the CDR3: TGTGCCAGCAGCTTATCGCTCCTAGCTGCTTTCTTT. This chain links TRBV7-2 with TRBJ1-1, with unresolved D. Germline CDR1 SGHTA, CDR2 FQGNSA. The V gene lost 2 bases and the J gene lost 11 bases, with 12 bases spanning the gap. The CDR3 is 12 residues long.

The chain recombines TRBV2 with TRBJ1-1, with D maybe TRBD1 (5 bases). Germline V gene data show CDR1 as SNHLY and CDR2 as FYNNEI. V was trimmed by 8 bases and J by 7 bases, leaving 17 bases between them. This CDR3 spans 13 amino acids. The CDR3 loop is CASGGGLEDEAFF. The CDR3 DNA reads TGTGCCAGCGGCGGGGGGTTAGAGGATGAAGCTTTCTTT.

The chain has TRBV7-9 and TRBJ2-2, with 12 bases that match TRBD2. V lost 4 bases to trimming and J lost 5 bases; unmatched junction nucleotides: 5. CDR1 is SEHNR, CDR2 FQNEAQ, per germline (reference sequence). This CDR3 comprises 16 residues. In DNA form, the CDR3 reads TGTGCCAGCAGCTCTCCCGGACTAGCGGGAACCGGGGAGCTGTTTTTT. It encodes CASSSPGLAGTGELFF.

The gene calls are TRBV18 and TRBJ2-7; 7 bases align to TRBD1. Germline V gives CDR1 KGHSH, CDR2 LQKENI. V shed 5 bases and J 4 bases; nucleotides not matched to a gene: 14. The CDR3 extends over 16 amino acids. For the CDR3, the DNA is TGTGCCAGCTCAACTACGGGGACAGCGCCTAGTTACGAGCAGTACTTC. Translation gives CASSTTGTAPSYEQYF.

The chain employs TRBV20-1 and TRBJ2-2; D uncertain. CDR1 is DFQATT and CDR2 is SNEGSKA in the germline V gene (reference sequence). Between the trimmed V and J ends, which lost 2 bases and 6 bases, there was a span of 4 bases. The CDR3 spans 11 residues. CDR3 protein: CSARLAGELFF. DNA for the CDR3: TGCAGTGCTAGATTAGCCGGGGAGCTGTTTTTT.

The chain uses TRBV19 and TRBJ2-2; TRBD1 aligns across 8 bases. Trimming at V came to 5 bases and at J to 1 base, leaving 3 bases not matched to a gene. Germline loops: CDR1 LNHDA, CDR2 SQIVND (reference sequence). The CDR3 extends over 15 amino acids. The CDR3 bases are TGTGCCAGTAGTCCCGGACAGGGGAACACCGGGGAGCTGTTTTTT. It specifies CASSPGQGNTGELFF.

This chain uses TRBV6-1 with TRBJ2-3, with no clear D. Looked up from germline, CDR1 is MNHNS and CDR2 is SASEGT. The CDR3 has 12 amino acids. Trimming pared 6 bases from V and 4 bases from J, leaving 8 bases between. CDR3 DNA sequence: TGTGCCAGCAGGCCTCAGGCAGATACGCAGTATTTT. It translates to CASRPQADTQYF.

The DNA for the CDR3 is TGTGCCAGCAGCAGAGACTTGAACACTGAAGCTTTCTTT. This codes for CASSRDLNTEAFF. V usage is TRBV11-2 and J usage is TRBJ1-1; D is uncertain. The CDR3 has 13 residues. The V end lost 5 bases, the J end lost 0 bases, and 7 bases lay between the germline ends. Germline-derived CDR1 and CDR2 are SGHAT and FQNNGV.

The chain couples TRBV5-1 to TRBJ2-2; D possibly corresponds to TRBD2 (6 bases). Trimming shortened V by 4 bases and J by 4 bases, and 14 bases separated the two germline ends. Germline V lookup: CDR1 SGHRS, CDR2 YFSETQ. The CDR3 is 15 amino acids. The CDR3 bases are TGCGCCAGCAGCCCGTCTCTAGCGAGCACCGGGGAGCTGTTTTTT. Translating gives CASSPSLASTGELFF.

This clone showed up just a few times. The rearrangement links TRBV30 to TRBJ2-3, with a tentative D call TRBD1 (5 bases). This CDR3 spans 15 amino acids. Trimming stripped 1 base from V and 0 bases from J, with 11 bases between. CDR1 GTSNPN and CDR2 SVGIG come from the germline V gene (reference sequence). The CDR3, as DNA: TGTGCCTGGAGTGGACAGTTTACTAGCACAGATACGCAGTATTTT. Protein product: CAWSGQFTSTDTQYF.

This sequence joins TRBV29-1 and TRBJ2-7; 7 bases are a match to TRBD2. After removal of 6 bases from V and 1 base from J, the junction contained 6 bases not matched to a gene. The CDR3 consists of 13 residues. Germline V gives CDR1 SQVTM, CDR2 ANQGSEA. The CDR3, as DNA: TGCAGCGTCATTAGCGGGTCTTCCTACGAGCAGTACTTC. It is translated as CSVISGSSYEQYF.